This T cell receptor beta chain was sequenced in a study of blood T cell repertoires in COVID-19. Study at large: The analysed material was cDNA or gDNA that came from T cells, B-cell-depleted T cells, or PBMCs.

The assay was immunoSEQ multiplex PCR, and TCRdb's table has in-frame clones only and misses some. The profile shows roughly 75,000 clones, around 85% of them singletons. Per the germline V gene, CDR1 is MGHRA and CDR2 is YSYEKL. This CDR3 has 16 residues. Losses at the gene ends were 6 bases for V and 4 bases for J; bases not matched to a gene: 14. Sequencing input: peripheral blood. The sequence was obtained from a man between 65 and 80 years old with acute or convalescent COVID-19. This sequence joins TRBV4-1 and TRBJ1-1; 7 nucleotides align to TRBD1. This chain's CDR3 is CASRKMAQGVGTEAFF. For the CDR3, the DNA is TGCGCCAGCAGAAAAATGGCGCAGGGGGTGGGCACTGAAGCTTTCTTT.